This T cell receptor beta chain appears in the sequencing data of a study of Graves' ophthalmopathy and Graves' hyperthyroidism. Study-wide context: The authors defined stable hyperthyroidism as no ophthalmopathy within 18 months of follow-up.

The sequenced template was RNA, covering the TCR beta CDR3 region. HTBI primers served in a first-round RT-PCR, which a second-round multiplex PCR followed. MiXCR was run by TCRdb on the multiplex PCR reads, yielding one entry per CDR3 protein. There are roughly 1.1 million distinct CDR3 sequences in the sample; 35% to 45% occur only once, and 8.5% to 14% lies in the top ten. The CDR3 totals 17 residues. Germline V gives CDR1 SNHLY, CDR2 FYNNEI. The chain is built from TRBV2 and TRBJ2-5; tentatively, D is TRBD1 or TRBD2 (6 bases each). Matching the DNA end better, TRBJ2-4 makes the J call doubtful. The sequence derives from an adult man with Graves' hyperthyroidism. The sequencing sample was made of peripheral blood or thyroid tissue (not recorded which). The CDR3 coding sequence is TGTGCCAGCAACTCCCTTACCGGGGGCGTAGCCAAAAACATTCAGTACTTC. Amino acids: CASNSLTGGVAKNIQYF.